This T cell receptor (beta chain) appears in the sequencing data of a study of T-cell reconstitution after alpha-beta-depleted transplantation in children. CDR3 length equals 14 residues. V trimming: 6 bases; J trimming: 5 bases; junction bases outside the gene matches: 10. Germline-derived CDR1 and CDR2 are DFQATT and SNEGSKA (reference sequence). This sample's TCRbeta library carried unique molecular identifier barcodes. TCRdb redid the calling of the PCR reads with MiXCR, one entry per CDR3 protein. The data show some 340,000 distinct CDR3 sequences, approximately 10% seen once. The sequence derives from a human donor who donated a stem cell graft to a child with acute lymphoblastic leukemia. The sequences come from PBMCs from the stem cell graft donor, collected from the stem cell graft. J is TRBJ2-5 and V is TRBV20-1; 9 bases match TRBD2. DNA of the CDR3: TGCAGTGCCCTGATAGGACTAGCGTCCGAGACCCAGTACTTC. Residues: CSALIGLASETQYF.